The count of the clone carrying this T cell receptor beta chain is one. Its specificity is not known. The same CDR3 can be traced to other DNA sequences in this sample. This sample is part of a study of cytotoxic CD8 clonotypes in ibrutinib-treated CLL. Whole-study context: Response samples were obtained once patients had received a median 12 months of treatment, range 6 to 36. Sample averages reached around 260,000 productive templates and 85,000 to 100,000 productive rearrangements. Notes on the study in general: Baseline clonality, above age-matched healthy donor levels, tracked circulating CD8+ T-cell counts.

The CDR3 is made up of 13 amino acids. The germline gives CDR1 MDHEN, CDR2 SYDVKM. Trimming left V 2 bases short and J 0 bases short, with 3 bases between. TCRdb's table, derived via immunoSEQ multiplex PCR, lists solely in-frame clones and lacks some. The table records over 200,000 clones, 79% of them present only once. The source of this sequence is a human donor with chronic lymphocytic leukemia. The genes are TRBV28 and TRBJ2-3; D is unclear. The sequences come from PBMCs, collected after 12 months of ibrutinib treatment. CDR3 in amino acids: CASSLPSTDTQYF. CDR3 DNA sequence: TGTGCCAGCAGTTTACCTAGCACAGATACGCAGTATTTT. The full variable domain, in which reference TRBV28 and TRBJ2-3 provide the parts outside the CDR3, is DVKVTQSSRYLVKRTGEKVFLECVQDMDHENMFWYRQDPGLGLRLIYFSYDVKMKEKGDIPEGYSVSREKKERFSLILESASTNQTSMYLCASSLPSTDTQYFGPGTRLTVL.